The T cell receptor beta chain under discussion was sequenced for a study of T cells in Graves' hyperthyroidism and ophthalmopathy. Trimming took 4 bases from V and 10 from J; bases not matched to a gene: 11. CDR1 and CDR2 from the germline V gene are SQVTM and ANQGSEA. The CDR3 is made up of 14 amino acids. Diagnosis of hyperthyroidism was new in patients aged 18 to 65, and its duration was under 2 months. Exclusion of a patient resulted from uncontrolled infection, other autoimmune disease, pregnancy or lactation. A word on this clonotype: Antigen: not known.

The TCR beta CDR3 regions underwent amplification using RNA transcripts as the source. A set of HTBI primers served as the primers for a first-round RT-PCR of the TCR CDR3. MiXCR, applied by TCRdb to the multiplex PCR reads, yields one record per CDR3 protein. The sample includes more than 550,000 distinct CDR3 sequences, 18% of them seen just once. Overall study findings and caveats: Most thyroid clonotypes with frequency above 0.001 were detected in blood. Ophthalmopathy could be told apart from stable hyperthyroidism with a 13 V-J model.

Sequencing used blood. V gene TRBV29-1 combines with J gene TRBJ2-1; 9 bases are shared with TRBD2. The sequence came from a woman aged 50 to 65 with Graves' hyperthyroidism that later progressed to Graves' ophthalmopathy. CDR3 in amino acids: CSVGRGGGANEQFF. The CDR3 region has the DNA TGCAGCGTTGGGCGGGGCGGGGGGGCTAACGAGCAGTTCTTC.